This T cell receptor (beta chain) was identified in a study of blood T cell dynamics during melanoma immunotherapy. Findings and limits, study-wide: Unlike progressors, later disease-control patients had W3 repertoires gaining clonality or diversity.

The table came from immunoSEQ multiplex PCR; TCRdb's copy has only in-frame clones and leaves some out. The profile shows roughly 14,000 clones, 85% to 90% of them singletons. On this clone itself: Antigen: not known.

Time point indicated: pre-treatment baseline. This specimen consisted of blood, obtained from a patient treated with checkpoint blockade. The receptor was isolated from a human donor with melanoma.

CDR3 sequence: CATNSGTGVNTIYF. The DNA for the CDR3 is TGTGCCACCAACTCCGGGACAGGGGTAAACACCATATATTTT. The chain employs TRBV2 and TRBJ1-3, with TRBD1 matching over 10 bases. V lost 10 bases, J lost 6 bases, and 9 bases stayed unmatched. Per the germline V gene, CDR1 is SNHLY and CDR2 is FYNNEI. CDR3 size: 14 residues.